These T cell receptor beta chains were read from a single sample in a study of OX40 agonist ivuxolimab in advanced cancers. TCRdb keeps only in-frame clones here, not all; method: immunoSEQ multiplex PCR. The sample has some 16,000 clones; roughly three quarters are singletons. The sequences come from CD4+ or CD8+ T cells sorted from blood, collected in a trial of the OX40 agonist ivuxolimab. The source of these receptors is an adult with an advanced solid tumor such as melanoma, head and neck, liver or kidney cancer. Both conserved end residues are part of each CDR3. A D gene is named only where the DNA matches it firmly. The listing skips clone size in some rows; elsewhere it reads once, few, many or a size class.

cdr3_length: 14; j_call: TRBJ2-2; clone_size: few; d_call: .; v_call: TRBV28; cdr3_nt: TGTGCCAGCAGTCTCGGGTCTTGGACCGGGGAGCTGTTTTTT; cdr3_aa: CASSLGSWTGELFF
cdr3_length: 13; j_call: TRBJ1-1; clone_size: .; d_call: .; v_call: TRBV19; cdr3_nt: TGTGCCTCCCGGGAGGGCCCTAACACTGAAGCTTTCTTT; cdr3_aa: CASREGPNTEAFF
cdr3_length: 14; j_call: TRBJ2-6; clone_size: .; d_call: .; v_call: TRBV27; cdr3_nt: TGTGCCAGCAGTTTGATTCCTGGGGCCAACGTCCTGACTTTC; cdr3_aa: CASSLIPGANVLTF
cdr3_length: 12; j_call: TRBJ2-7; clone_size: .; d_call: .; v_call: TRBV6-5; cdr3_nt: TGTGCCAGCAGTTACGGGCCCTACGAGCAGTACTTC; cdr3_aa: CASSYGPYEQYF
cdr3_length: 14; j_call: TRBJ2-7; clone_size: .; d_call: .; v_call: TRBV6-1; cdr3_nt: TGTGCCAGCAGTGAGTCAAGGGGCGTCTACGAGCAGTACTTC; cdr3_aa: CASSESRGVYEQYF
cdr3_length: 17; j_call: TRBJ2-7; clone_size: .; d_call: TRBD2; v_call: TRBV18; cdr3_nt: TGTGCCAGCTCTCCCACCGGGACTAGCGGGGGGTACTACGAGCAGTACTTC; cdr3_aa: CASSPTGTSGGYYEQYF
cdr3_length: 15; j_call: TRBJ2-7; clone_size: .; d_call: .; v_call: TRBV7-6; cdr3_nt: TGTGCCAGCAGCTTACGAGCAGGGAGCTCCTACGAGCAGTACTTC; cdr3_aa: CASSLRAGSSYEQYF
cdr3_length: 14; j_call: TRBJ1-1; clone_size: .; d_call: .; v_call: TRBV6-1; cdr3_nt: TGTGCCAGCAGCGGACATAGGGTTGGCACTGAAGCTTTCTTT; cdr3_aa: CASSGHRVGTEAFF
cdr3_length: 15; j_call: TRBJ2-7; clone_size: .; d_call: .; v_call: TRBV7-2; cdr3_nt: TGTGCCAGCAGCTTAAAGCGACACCAAGCCTACGAGCAGTACTTC; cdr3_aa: CASSLKRHQAYEQYF
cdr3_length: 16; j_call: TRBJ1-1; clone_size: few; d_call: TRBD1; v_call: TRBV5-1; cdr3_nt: TGCGCCAGCAGCTTGGCAACCACAGGGGTGAACACTGAAGCTTTCTTT; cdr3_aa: CASSLATTGVNTEAFF
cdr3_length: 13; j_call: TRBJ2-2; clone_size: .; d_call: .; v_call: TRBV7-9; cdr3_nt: TGTGCCAGCAGCCAAGGGGCGCCCGGGGAGCTGTTTTTT; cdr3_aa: CASSQGAPGELFF
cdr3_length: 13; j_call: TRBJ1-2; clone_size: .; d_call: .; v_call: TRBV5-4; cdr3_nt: TGTGCCAGCAGCTTGGCAGGGTTCTATGGCTACACCTTC; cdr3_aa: CASSLAGFYGYTF
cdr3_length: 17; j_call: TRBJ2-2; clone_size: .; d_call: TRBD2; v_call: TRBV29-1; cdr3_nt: TGCAGCGTTGAGCTCCCGGAACTAGCGGGGGTAACCGGGGAGCTGTTTTTT; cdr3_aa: CSVELPELAGVTGELFF
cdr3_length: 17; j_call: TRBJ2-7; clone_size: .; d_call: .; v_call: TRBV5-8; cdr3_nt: TGTGCCAGCAGCTTTGAGGGGGAAGGCGAGTTTCGACCCGAGCAGTACTTC; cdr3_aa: CASSFEGEGEFRPEQYF
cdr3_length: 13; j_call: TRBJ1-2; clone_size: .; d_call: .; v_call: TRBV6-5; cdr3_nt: TGTGCCAGCAGTTACACGAGAAACTATGGCTACACCTTC; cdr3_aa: CASSYTRNYGYTF
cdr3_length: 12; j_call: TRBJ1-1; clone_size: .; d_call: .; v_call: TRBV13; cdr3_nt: TGTGCCAGCAGCTTGGGGGGGGCGGGAGCTTTCTTT; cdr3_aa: CASSLGGAGAFF
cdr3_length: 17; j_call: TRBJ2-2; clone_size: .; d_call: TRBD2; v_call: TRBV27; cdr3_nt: TGTGCCAGCAGTTTGGGTAGCGGGGGGCGAAACACCGGGGAGCTGTTTTTT; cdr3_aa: CASSLGSGGRNTGELFF
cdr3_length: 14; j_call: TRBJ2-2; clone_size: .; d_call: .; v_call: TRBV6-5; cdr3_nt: TGTGCCAGCAGTTACCAGGGGAACACCGGGGAGCTGTTTTTT; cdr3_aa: CASSYQGNTGELFF
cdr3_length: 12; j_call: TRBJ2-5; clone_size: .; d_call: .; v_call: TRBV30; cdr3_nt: TGTGCCTGGAGTACATTTCAAGAGACCCAGTACTTC; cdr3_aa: CAWSTFQETQYF
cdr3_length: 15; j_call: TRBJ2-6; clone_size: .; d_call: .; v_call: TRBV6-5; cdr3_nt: TGTGCCAGCAGTTACGGGAGCTCTGGGGCCAACGTCCTGACTTTC; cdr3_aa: CASSYGSSGANVLTF
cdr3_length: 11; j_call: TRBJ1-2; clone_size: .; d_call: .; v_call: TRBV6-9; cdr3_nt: TGTGCCAGCACACAGGGCTCTAGCTACACCTTC; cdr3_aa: CASTQGSSYTF
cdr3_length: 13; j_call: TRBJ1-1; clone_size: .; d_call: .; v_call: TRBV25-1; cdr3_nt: TGTGCCAGCAGTGAATATCGAGGGCTGGAGGCTTTCTTT; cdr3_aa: CASSEYRGLEAFF
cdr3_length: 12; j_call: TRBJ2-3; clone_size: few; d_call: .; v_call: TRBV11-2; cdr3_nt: TGTGCCAGCAGCTTAGGGTGGGGGTCGCAGTATTTT; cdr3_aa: CASSLGWGSQYF
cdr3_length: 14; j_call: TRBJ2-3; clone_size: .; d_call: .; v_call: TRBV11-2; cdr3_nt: TGTGCCAGCAGCTTAAGTGGGGCGTTAGATACGCAGTATTTT; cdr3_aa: CASSLSGALDTQYF
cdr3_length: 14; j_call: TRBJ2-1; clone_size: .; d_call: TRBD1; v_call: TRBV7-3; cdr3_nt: TGTGCCAGCGGACCCGGGACAGGGTTTAATGAGCAGTTCTTC; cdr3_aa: CASGPGTGFNEQFF
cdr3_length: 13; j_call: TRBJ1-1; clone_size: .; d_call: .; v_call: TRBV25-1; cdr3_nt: TGTGCCAGCAGTACCACAGGGTACACTGAAGCTTTCTTT; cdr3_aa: CASSTTGYTEAFF
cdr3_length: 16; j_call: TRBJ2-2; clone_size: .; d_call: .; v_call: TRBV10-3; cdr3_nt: TGTGCCATCAGTGAGAGTGGAGGGGGCGAGTCTGGGGAGCTGTTTTTT; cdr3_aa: CAISESGGGESGELFF
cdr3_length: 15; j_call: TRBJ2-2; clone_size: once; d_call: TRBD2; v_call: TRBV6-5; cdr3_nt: TGTGCCAGCAGGATAGCGGGGGGGAACACCGGGGAGCTGTTTTTT; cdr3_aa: CASRIAGGNTGELFF
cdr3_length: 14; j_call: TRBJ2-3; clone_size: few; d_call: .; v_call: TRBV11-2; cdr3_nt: TGTGCCAGCAGCCAGACTAAGATCGCAGATACGCAGTATTTT; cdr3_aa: CASSQTKIADTQYF
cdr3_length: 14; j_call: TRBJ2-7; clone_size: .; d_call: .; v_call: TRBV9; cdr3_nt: TGTGCCAGCAGCGTAGGAGGCAGGGAGTACGAGCAGTACTTC; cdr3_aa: CASSVGGREYEQYF
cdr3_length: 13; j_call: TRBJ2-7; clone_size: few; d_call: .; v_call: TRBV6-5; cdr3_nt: TGTGCCAGCAGTTACCAGGGGAGCAACGAGCAGTACTTC; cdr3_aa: CASSYQGSNEQYF
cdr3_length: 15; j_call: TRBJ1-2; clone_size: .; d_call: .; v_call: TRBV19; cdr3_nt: TGTGCCAGTAGTTCACTAGGGGAGCTACTATATGGCTACACCTTC; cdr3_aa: CASSSLGELLYGYTF
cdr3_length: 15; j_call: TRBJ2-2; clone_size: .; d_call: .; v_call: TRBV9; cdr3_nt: TGTGCCAGCAGCCCCCAGGGCCAATTAACCGGGGAGCTGTTTTTT; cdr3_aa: CASSPQGQLTGELFF
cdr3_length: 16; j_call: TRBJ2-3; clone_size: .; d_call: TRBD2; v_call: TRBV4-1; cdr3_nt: TGCGCCAGCAGCCTGACTAGCGGGGGGGCCCGAGATACGCAGTATTTT; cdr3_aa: CASSLTSGGARDTQYF
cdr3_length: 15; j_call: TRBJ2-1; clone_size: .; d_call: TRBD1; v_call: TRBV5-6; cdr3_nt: TGTGCCAGCAGCTCTCCCGGGACAGGGATCCATGAGCAGTTCTTC; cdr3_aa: CASSSPGTGIHEQFF
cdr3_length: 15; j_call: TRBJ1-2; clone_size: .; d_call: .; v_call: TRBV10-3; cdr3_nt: TGTGCCATCAGTGAGTCCGCGGGGGGTTACTATGGCTACACCTTC; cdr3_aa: CAISESAGGYYGYTF
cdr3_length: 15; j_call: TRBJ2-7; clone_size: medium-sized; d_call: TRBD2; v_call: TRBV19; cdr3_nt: TGTGCCAGTAGTATGGACAGCGGGGGGGCTTACGAGCAGTACTTC; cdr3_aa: CASSMDSGGAYEQYF
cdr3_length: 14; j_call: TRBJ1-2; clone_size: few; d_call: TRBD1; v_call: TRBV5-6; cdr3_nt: TGTGCCAGCAGCTTGTGGCAGGGGGTGGAGGGCTACACCTTC; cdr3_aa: CASSLWQGVEGYTF
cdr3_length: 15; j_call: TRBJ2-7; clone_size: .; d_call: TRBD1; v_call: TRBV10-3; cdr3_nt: TGTGCCATCAGTGAGTCGAGGCAGGGGGCCTACGAGCAGTACTTC; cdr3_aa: CAISESRQGAYEQYF
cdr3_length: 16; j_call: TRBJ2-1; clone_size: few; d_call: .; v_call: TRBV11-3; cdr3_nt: TGTGCCAGCAGCCCCCGTGACAAGCTATCCTACAATGAGCAGTTCTTC; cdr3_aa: CASSPRDKLSYNEQFF
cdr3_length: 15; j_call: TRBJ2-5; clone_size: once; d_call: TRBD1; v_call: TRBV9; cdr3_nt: TGTGCCAGCAGCCACCGTCGGGACAGCGAAGAGACCCAGTACTTC; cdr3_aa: CASSHRRDSEETQYF
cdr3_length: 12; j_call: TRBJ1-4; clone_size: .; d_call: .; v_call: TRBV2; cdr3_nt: TGTGCCAGCAGTGAATGGGCCATGAGGCTGTTTTTT; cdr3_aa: CASSEWAMRLFF
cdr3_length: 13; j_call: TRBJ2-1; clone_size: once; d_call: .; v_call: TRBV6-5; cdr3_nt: TGTGCCAGCAGCTCTGGACGTAACAATGAGCAGTTCTTC; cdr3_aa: CASSSGRNNEQFF
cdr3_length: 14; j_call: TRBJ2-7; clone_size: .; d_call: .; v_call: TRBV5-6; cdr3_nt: TGTGCCAGCAGCTTGCAGGCAGGGGCCTACGAGCAGTACTTC; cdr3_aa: CASSLQAGAYEQYF
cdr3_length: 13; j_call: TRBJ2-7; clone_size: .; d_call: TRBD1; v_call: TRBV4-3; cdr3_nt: TGCGCCAGCAGCCAAAGGACAGGGTACGAGCAGTACTTC; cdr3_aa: CASSQRTGYEQYF
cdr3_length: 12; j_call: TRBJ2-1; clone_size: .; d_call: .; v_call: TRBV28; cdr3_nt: TGTGCCAGCAGTAACGAGGGGGGTGAGCAGTTCTTC; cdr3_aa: CASSNEGGEQFF
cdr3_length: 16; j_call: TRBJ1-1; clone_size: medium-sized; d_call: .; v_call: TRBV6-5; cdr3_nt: TGTGCCAGCAGTTACAGTAGCCCCAGGGTAAACACTGAAGCTTTCTTT; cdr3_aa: CASSYSSPRVNTEAFF
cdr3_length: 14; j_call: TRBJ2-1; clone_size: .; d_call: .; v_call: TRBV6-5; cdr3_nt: TGTGCCAGCAGTTACGGACAAGAGTACAATGAGCAGTTCTTC; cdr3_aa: CASSYGQEYNEQFF
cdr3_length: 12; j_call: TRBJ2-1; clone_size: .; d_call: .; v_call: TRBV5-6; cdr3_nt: TGTGCCAGCAGCTTCTTACTGGATGAGCAGTTCTTC; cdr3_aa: CASSFLLDEQFF
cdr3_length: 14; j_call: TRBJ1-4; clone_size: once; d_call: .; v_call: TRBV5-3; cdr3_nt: TGTGCCAGCAGCTTAGGAGGGGCGGGTGAAAAACTGTTTTTT; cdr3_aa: CASSLGGAGEKLFF